The 25 T cell receptor beta chains in this list originate from one sample, sequenced in a study of OX40 agonist ivuxolimab in advanced cancers. Repertoires were generated with immunoSEQ multiplex PCR, while TCRdb's copy carries only in-frame clones and drops some. The sample lists 35,000 or so clones; more than 85% were seen once. This specimen was CD4+ or CD8+ T cells sorted from blood, taken in a trial of the OX40 agonist ivuxolimab. These receptors originate from an adult with an advanced solid tumor such as melanoma, head and neck, liver or kidney cancer.

The CDR3 sequence: CASSLTGGGTGELFF. CDR3 coding DNA: TGTGCCAGCAGCTTAACGGGGGGAGGCACCGGGGAGCTGTTTTTT. This chain uses TRBV7-3 with TRBJ2-2, with TRBD2 as a possible D gene (6 bases). CDR1 SGHTA and CDR2 FQGTGA come from the germline V gene. V lost 0 bases and J 4 bases, leaving 9 bases between the germline ends. The CDR3 loop spans 15 amino acids. Supplemented by reference TRBV7-3 and TRBJ2-2, the full variable domain reads GAGVSQTPSNKVTEKGKYVELRCDPISGHTALYWYRQSLGQGPEFLIYFQGTGAADDSGLPNDRFFAVRPEGSVSTLKIQRTERGDSAVYLCASSLTGGGTGELFFGEGSRLTVL.

DNA of the CDR3: TGTGCCAGCAGTCCGGACAGGGGTGTAGGAAACTATGGCTACACCTTC. Amino acids: CASSPDRGVGNYGYTF. The chain carries TRBV27 and TRBJ1-2; the match to TRBD1 covers 9 bases. The V and J ends lost 5 bases and 2 bases, in that order; junction bases with no gene match: 9. Germline V CDR1 and CDR2: MNHEY, SMNVEV (reference sequence). This CDR3 contains 16 residues.

The chain joins TRBV6-5 to TRBJ1-1; no reliable D call. The length of the CDR3 is 11 residues. V lost 11 bases to trimming and J lost 6 bases, with 13 bases between them. Germline values: CDR1 MNHEY, CDR2 SVGAGI. The CDR3, as DNA: TGTGCCGTCCACATTGGGGCTGAAGCTTTCTTT. Its protein is CAVHIGAEAFF.

The gene calls are TRBV4-1 and TRBJ2-7; D possibly matches TRBD1 or TRBD2 (5 bases each). V was clipped by 0 bases and J by 12 bases, with 12 bases between them. Germline loops: CDR1 MGHRA, CDR2 YSYEKL. This CDR3 region has 12 residues. The CDR3 DNA sequence: TGCGCCAGCAGCCAAGATGGCCGGGGCTTGTACTTC. This gives the protein CASSQDGRGLYF.

This clone is a singleton in its sample. The chain links TRBV7-2 to TRBJ2-3; D not certain. The germline CDR1 and CDR2 sequences are SGHTA and FQGNSA. V lost 2 bases and J 2 bases, leaving 5 bases between the germline ends. The CDR3 has 13 amino acids. The CDR3 reads CASSLKATDTQYF. CDR3 DNA: TGTGCCAGCAGCTTAAAAGCCACAGATACGCAGTATTTT. Based on the CDR3 plus reference TRBV7-2 and TRBJ2-3, the full variable domain is GAGVSQSPSNKVTEKGKDVELRCDPISGHTALYWYRQSLGQGLEFLIYFQGNSAPDKSGLPSDRFSAERTGGSVSTLTIQRTQQEDSAVYLCASSLKATDTQYFGPGTRLTVL.

This chain uses TRBV5-1 with TRBJ1-1, with 10 bases aligning to TRBD1. The J segment lost 2 bases and the V segment lost 5 bases, leaving 9 bases of the junction unmatched. CDR1 SGHRS and CDR2 YFSETQ come from the germline V gene. CDR3 length: 16 residues. The CDR3 spells CASRAGTGVLNTEAFF. CDR3 coding DNA: TGCGCCAGCAGGGCCGGGACAGGGGTCTTAAACACTGAAGCTTTCTTT.

The chain is built from TRBV6-5 and TRBJ1-1; D ambiguous. V shed 2 bases and J shed 4 bases, with 8 bases lying between them. Germline V lookup: CDR1 MNHEY, CDR2 SVGAGI. The CDR3 covers 13 residues. CDR3 nucleotide sequence: TGTGCCAGCAGTTACGGACTGGGCACTGAAGCTTTCTTT. Amino acid sequence: CASSYGLGTEAFF.

The genes are TRBV4-1 and TRBJ2-1, with a tentative D call TRBD2 (6 bases). The CDR3 sequence is 13 residues long. The germline V gene encodes CDR1 MGHRA and CDR2 YSYEKL. Between the trimmed V and J ends, which lost 4 bases and 4 bases, there was a span of 8 bases. The CDR3 protein is CASSLGTYNEQFF. The CDR3 DNA reads as TGCGCCAGCAGCCTCGGGACTTACAATGAGCAGTTCTTC.

This clone was counted once. J is TRBJ2-5 and V is TRBV5-6, with D unresolved. The J call is in doubt because the DNA end fits TRBJ2-7 better. The CDR3 is made up of 15 amino acids. Germline V lookup: CDR1 SGHDT, CDR2 YYEEEE. CDR3 loop: CASSYFFRSSYEQYF. The CDR3 DNA reads as TGTGCCAGCAGCTATTTTTTTCGGAGCTCCTACGAGCAGTACTTC.

The chain joins TRBV2 to TRBJ2-7; D is perhaps TRBD1 (5 bases). The germline V and J ends were trimmed by 1 base and 3 bases, with 10 bases remaining between them. CDR3 length: 14 amino acids. CDR1 SNHLY and CDR2 FYNNEI come from the germline V gene. The CDR3 coding sequence is TGTGCCAGCAGTGAAGAGGGGAATTACTACGAGCAGTACTTC. Translated: CASSEEGNYYEQYF.

This sequence joins TRBV14 and TRBJ2-7; D is possibly TRBD1 or TRBD2 (5 bases each). The CDR3 contains 12 residues. V was clipped by 4 bases and J by 3 bases, with 7 bases between them. The germline gives CDR1 SGHDN, CDR2 FVKESK. CDR3 loop: CASSLGDYEQYF. Written as DNA, the CDR3 is TGTGCCAGCAGCCTGGGGGACTACGAGCAGTACTTC.

The chain uses TRBV9 and TRBJ1-3, with no clear D. Trimming took 0 bases from V and 1 from J, leaving 5 bases between them. Germline CDR1 reads SGDLS; CDR2 reads YYNGEE. CDR3 size: 14 residues. The CDR3 DNA follows: TGTGCCAGCAGCGTAGACGGATCTGGAAACACCATATATTTT. This sequence encodes CASSVDGSGNTIYF.

The chain is built from TRBV15 and TRBJ2-7; tentatively, D is TRBD2 (5 bases). From germline, CDR1 is LNHNV and CDR2 YYDKDF (reference sequence). The CDR3 runs 13 residues. The germline V and J ends were trimmed by 2 bases and 7 bases, with 12 bases remaining between them. DNA of the CDR3: TGTGCCACCAGCAGAAACTGGGAGCGTGAGCAGTACTTC. Residues: CATSRNWEREQYF.

The gene calls are TRBV9 and TRBJ2-3, with D unresolved. With 4 bases removed from V and 0 bases from J, the gap between germline ends came to 6 bases. The CDR3 covers 13 residues. Looked up from germline, CDR1 is SGDLS and CDR2 is YYNGEE. This CDR3 is CASSSYSTDTQYF. The DNA of the CDR3 is TGTGCCAGCAGCTCATACAGCACAGATACGCAGTATTTT.

The genes are TRBV7-4 and TRBJ1-5; D remains ambiguous. The CDR3 is made up of 18 amino acids. V lost 3 bases and J 5 bases, leaving 23 bases between the germline ends. The germline V gene has CDR1 SGHVT and CDR2 SQSDAQ. CDR3: CASSFWVCDLWVHQPQHF. CDR3 in DNA: TGTGCCAGCAGCTTTTGGGTATGCGATTTATGGGTTCATCAGCCCCAGCATTTT.

This chain links TRBV7-9 with TRBJ2-1, with 8 bases fitting TRBD1. The CDR3 totals 13 residues. The V gene's germline CDR1 is SEHNR and CDR2 FQNEAQ (reference sequence). V shed 6 bases, J shed 5 bases, and the junction held 3 bases outside the gene matches. The DNA of the CDR3 is TGTGCCAGCAGGACAGGGGTTCACAATGAGCAGTTCTTC. This gives the protein CASRTGVHNEQFF.

J is TRBJ2-1 and V is TRBV19; 10 nucleotides align to TRBD2. V was clipped by 7 bases and J by 5 bases; unmatched bases: 8. This CDR3 is built from 15 residues. The germline V gene has CDR1 LNHDA and CDR2 SQIVND (reference sequence). This CDR3 reads CASMTSGLPNNEQFF. The CDR3 nucleotides are TGTGCCAGTATGACTAGCGGGCTCCCCAACAATGAGCAGTTCTTC.

This clone was picked up a small number of times. The CDR3, as DNA: TGTGCCAGCAGTAAGGGGAGCACAGATACGCAGTATTTT. The encoded protein is CASSKGSTDTQYF. This chain uses TRBV11-3 with TRBJ2-3; D possibly corresponds to TRBD1 (5 bases). V dropped 6 bases and J dropped 0 bases, with 7 bases sitting between them. This CDR3 region has 13 residues. Germline loops: CDR1 SGHNT, CDR2 YENEEA. The full variable domain, completed using reference TRBV11-3 and TRBJ2-3, is EAGVVQSPRYKIIEKKQPVAFWCNPISGHNTLYWYLQNLGQGPELLIRYENEEAVDDSQLPKDRFSAERLKGVDSTLKIQPAELGDSAVYLCASSKGSTDTQYFGPGTRLTVL.

V and J are TRBV27 and TRBJ1-2; 7 nucleotides agree with TRBD1. V lost 5 bases to trimming and J lost 4 bases; unmatched junction nucleotides: 7. Germline V gives CDR1 MNHEY, CDR2 SMNVEV (reference sequence). The CDR3 has 14 residues. Written as DNA, the CDR3 is TGTGCCAGCAGTATGGGCGGGACAGCCTATGGCTACACCTTC. Protein product: CASSMGGTAYGYTF.

This clone came up once. This sequence joins TRBV29-1 and TRBJ1-2; D remains unclear. The V end lost 0 bases, the J end lost 6 bases, and 8 bases lay between the germline ends. Germline V gene data show CDR1 as SQVTM and CDR2 as ANQGSEA. The CDR3 consists of 12 residues. Here the CDR3 reads CSVEDRVDGYTF. In nucleotides, the CDR3 is TGCAGCGTTGAAGATCGGGTGGATGGCTACACCTTC.

V usage is TRBV11-3 and J usage is TRBJ1-3, with D tentatively TRBD1 (6 bases). Germline CDR1 reads SGHNT; CDR2 reads YENEEA. The CDR3 extends over 16 amino acids. Trimming stripped 5 bases from V and 1 base from J, with 15 bases between. The CDR3 region has the DNA TGTGCCAGCAGCACTTCCTCAGGGGATTCTGGAAACACCATATATTTT. This gives the protein CASSTSSGDSGNTIYF.

This chain connects TRBV18 to TRBJ1-1; D is unclear. The CDR3 extends over 16 amino acids. CDR1 and CDR2 (germline): KGHSH, LQKENI. The V and J ends lost 6 bases and 0 bases respectively, with 17 bases between them. CDR3 sequence: CASSTSSGEMNTEAFF. The CDR3 nucleotides read TGTGCCAGCTCGACGTCTTCTGGGGAAATGAACACTGAAGCTTTCTTT.

The gene calls are TRBV4-1 and TRBJ2-2; D not certain. The CDR3 runs to 16 residues. Germline-derived CDR1 and CDR2 are MGHRA and YSYEKL. Trimming pared 1 base from V and 5 bases from J, leaving 14 bases between. The CDR3 protein is CASSQVDAVETGELFF. CDR3 DNA sequence: TGCGCCAGCAGCCAAGTTGATGCCGTGGAGACCGGGGAGCTGTTTTTT.

In its sample, this clone was seen once. The chain uses TRBV7-9 and TRBJ2-5; a possible D gene is TRBD2 (7 bases). CDR3 length equals 13 residues. Germline CDR1 reads SEHNR; CDR2 reads FQNEAQ (reference sequence). V lost 8 bases and J lost 2, with 12 bases in between. The CDR3 bases are TGTGCCAGCCGAAGGGGGGGACAAGAGACCCAGTACTTC. Residues: CASRRGGQETQYF.

The CDR3 spells CASSPTREGYRDKTEAFF. DNA of the CDR3: TGTGCCAGCAGTCCAACCCGGGAAGGGTACAGGGATAAGACTGAAGCTTTCTTT. The rearrangement uses TRBV27 and TRBJ1-1, with D perhaps TRBD1 (6 bases). The V and J ends lost 5 bases and 5 bases respectively, with 27 bases between them. Germline CDR1 and CDR2: MNHEY and SMNVEV (reference sequence). This CDR3 comprises 18 residues.